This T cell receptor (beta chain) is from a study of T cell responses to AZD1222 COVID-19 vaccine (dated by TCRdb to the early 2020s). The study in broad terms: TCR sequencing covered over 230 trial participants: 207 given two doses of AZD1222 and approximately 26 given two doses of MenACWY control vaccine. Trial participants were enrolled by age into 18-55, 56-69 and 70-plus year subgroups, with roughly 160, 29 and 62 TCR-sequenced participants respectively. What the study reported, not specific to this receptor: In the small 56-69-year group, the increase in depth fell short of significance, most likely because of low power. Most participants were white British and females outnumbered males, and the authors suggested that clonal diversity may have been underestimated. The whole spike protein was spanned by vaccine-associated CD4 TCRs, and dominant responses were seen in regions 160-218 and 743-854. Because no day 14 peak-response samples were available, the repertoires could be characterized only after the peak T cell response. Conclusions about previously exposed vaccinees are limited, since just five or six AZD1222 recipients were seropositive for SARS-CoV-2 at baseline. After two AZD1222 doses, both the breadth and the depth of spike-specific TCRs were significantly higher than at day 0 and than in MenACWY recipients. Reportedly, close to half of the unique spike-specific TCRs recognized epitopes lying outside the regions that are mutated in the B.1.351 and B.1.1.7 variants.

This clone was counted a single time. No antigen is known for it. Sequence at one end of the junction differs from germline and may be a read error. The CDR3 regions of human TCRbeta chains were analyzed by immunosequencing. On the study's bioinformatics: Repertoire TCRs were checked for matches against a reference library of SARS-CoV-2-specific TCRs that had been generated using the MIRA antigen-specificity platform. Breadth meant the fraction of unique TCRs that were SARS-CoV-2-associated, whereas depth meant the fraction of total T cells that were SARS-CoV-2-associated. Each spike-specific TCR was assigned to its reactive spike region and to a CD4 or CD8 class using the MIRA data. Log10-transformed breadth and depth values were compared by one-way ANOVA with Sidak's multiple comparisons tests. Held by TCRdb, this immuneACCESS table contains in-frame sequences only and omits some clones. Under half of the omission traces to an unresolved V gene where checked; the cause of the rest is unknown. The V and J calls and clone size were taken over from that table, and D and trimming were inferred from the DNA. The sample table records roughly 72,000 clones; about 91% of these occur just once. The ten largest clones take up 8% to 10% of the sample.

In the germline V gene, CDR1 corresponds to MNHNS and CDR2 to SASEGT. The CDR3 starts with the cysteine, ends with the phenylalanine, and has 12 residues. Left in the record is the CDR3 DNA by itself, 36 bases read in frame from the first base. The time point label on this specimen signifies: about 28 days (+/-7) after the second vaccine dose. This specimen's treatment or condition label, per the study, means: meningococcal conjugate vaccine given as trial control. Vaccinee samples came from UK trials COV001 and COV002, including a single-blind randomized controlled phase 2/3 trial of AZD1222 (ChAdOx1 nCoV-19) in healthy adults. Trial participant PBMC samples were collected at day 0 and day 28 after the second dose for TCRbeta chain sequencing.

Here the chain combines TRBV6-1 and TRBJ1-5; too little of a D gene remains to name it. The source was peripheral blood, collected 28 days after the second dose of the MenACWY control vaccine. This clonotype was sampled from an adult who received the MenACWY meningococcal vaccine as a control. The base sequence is TGTGCCAGCAGGGAAGGCAATCAGCCCCAGCATTTT. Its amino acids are CASREGNQPQHF.